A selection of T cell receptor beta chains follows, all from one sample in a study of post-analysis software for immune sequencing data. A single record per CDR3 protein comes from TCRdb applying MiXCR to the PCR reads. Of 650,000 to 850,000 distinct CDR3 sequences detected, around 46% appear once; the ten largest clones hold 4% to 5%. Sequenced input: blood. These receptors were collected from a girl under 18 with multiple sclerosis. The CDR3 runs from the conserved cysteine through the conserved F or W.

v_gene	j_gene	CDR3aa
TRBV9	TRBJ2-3	CASSVGPLLEQYF
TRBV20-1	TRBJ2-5	CSADGLAGFIQETQYF
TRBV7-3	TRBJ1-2	CASSSTGFGGYTF
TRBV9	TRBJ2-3	CASSVVGGGAGDTQYF
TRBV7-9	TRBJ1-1	CASSMGFMNTEAFF
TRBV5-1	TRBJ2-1	CASSPGTSGKFDEQFF
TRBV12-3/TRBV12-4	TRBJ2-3	CASSLSSWTSGKTDTQYF
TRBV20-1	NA	CSATPGSEQYF
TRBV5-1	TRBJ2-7	CASSFRAGEYEQYF
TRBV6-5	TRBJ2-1	CASSYSPRNEQFF
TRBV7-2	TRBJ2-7	CASSLDGNSYEQYF
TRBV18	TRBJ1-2	CASSHREAYGYTF
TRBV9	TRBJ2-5	CASSVLGGRETQYF
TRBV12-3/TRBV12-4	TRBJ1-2	CASRIQGAYGYTF
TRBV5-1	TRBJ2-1	CASSFKLSNEQFF
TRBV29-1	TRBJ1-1	CSVEVAGSNTEAFF
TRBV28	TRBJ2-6	CASSFPAGAITSGANVLTF
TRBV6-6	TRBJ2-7	CASTAGQGHYEQYF
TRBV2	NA	CASSESTTYEQYF
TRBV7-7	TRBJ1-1	CASSLRKGANTEAFF
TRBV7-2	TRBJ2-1	CASSLTTSGVNERFF
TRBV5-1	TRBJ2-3	CASSFNTGADTQYF
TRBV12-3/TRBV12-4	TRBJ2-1	CASSLVRCNEQFF
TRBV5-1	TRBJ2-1	CASSAGPYNEQFF
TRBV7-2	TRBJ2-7	CASSHRGEQYF
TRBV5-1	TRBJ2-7	CASSFLGQNHLDNSYEQYF
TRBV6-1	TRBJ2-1	CASSAGPAPNEQFF
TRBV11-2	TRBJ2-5	CASSQGLSQETQYF
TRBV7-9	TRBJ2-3	CASSSAGGPDTQYF
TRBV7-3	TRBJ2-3	CASSSSRADTQYF
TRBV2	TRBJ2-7	CASSEMPSGSLTYEQYF
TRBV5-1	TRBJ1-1	CASSPAGGRFNTEAFF
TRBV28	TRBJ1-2	CASSPIRIANYGYTF
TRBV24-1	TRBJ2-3	CVTSASGTSGYTQYF
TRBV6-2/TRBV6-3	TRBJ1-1	CACSGIGFGNTEAFF
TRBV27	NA	CANSLSPQTYEQYF
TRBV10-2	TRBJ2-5	CASAPVRAGDQETQYF
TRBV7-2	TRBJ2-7	CASSLALLTGSSYEQYF
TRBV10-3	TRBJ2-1	CAISEPQDRNPYNEQFF
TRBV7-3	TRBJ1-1	CASSFGPTGNTEAFF
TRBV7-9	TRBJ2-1	CASSARTRPNEQFF
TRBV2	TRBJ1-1	CASSDWGGGEAFF
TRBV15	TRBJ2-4	CATSRDVRDRATGQYF
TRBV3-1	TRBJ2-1	CASSPGLGEQFF
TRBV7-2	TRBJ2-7	CASSSGGTYEQYF
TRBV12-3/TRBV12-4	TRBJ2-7	CASSFDSLSYEQYF
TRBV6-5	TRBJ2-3	CASSYVPGSVGDTQYF
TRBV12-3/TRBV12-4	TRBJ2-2	CASSRQGVGGELFF
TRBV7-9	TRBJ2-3	CASSYDRVSGTDTQYF
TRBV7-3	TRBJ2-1	CASSVGPNNEQFF
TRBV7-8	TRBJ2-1	CASSTVAGGHNEQFF
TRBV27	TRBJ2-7	CASSIIKGEQYF
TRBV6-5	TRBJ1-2	CASLGGQNYGYTF
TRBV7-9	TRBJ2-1	CASTGAGRHEQFF
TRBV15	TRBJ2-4	CATSRTDPKVDIQYF